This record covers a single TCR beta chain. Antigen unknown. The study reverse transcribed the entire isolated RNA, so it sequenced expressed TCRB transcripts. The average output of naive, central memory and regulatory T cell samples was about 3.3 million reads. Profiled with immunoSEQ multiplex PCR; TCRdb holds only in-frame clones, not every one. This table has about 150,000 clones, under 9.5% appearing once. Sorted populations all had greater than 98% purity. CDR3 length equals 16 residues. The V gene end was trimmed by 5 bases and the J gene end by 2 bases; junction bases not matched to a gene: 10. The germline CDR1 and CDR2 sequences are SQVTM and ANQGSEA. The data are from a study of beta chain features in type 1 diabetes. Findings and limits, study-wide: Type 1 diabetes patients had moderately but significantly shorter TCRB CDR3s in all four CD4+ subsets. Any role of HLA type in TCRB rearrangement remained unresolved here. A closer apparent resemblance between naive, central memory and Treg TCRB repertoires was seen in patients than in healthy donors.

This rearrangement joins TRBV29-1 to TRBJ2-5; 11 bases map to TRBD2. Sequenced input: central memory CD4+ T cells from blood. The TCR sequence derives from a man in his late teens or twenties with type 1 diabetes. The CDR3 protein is CSVNPGTSGKQETQYF. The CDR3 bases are TGCAGCGTTAACCCCGGGACTAGCGGCAAACAAGAGACCCAGTACTTC.